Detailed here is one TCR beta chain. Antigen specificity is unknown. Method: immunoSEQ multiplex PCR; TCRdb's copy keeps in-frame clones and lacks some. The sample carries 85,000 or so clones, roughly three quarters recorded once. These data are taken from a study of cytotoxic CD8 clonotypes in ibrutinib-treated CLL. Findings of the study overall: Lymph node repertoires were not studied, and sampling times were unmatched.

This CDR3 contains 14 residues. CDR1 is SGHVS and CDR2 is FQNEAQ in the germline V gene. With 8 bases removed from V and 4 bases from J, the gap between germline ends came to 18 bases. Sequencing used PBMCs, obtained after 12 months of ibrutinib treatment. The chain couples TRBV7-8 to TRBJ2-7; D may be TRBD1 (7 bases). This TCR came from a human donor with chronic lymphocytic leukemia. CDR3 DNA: TGTGCCAGCCGCCGGAGGGGGCTGGGGTACGAGCAGTACTTC. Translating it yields CASRRRGLGYEQYF.